This is a list of T cell receptor beta chains from one sample in a study of naive and memory T cell subsets. TCRdb re-analysed the UMI-ligation and nested PCR reads in MiXCR, keeping a single row per CDR3 protein. The data hold 150,000 or so distinct CDR3 sequences, with 22% observed a single time. Sequenced input: naive CD4+ T cells from blood. The origin of the receptors is a human donor in good health. The CDR3 runs from the conserved cysteine through the conserved F or W. A D gene is named only where the DNA matches it firmly. Size is omitted from some rows. Given values are once, few, many or a class for expanded clones.

clone size	V gene	J gene	D gene	CDR3 DNA	CDR3 protein
.	TRBV3-1	TRBJ1-2	.	TGTGCCAGCAGCCGACCGGGACACCCACCTAACTATGGCTACACCTTC	CASSRPGHPPNYGYTF
.	TRBV12-5	TRBJ2-5	.	TGTGCTAGTGGTCACAACACAGGGACCCAGTACTTC	CASGHNTGTQYF
.	TRBV10-3	TRBJ2-1	TRBD2	TGTGCCATCAGAGAGGGACTAGCGGGAGGGCCAAGGAATGAGCAGTTCTTC	CAIREGLAGGPRNEQFF
.	TRBV5-1	TRBJ1-3	.	TGCGCCAGCAGCCCCGGTGCACCTGGAAACACCATATATTTT	CASSPGAPGNTIYF
few	TRBV7-2	TRBJ2-1	.	TGTGCCAGCAGACGGGGGTCCTCACCATCCTACAATGAGCAGTTCTTC	CASRRGSSPSYNEQFF
few	TRBV28	TRBJ2-7	.	TGTGCCAGCAGTTTCATCAGGGACTACGAGCAGTACTTC	CASSFIRDYEQYF
few	TRBV20-1	TRBJ1-1	.	TGCAGTGCTAGTTCAGTGACAGGTAGTTATATGAACACTGAAGCTTTCTTT	CSASSVTGSYMNTEAFF
few	TRBV18	TRBJ2-5	TRBD2	TGTGCCAGCTCACCCCCGGGACTAGCGGGATCCGCGGAGACCCAGTACTTC	CASSPPGLAGSAETQYF
.	TRBV5-5	TRBJ2-3	.	TGTGCCAGCAGCGAGCATCTTGGGGTGCGGTATTTT	CASSEHLGVRYF
.	TRBV29-1	TRBJ1-2	TRBD1	TGCAGCGTAAGGCCTGACCAGGACAGGGGAAGCTATGGCTACACCTTC	CSVRPDQDRGSYGYTF
few	TRBV9	TRBJ2-1	.	TGTGCCAGCAGCGTACGTTCGAGCTCCTACAATGAGCAGTTCTTC	CASSVRSSSYNEQFF
once	TRBV11-2	TRBJ2-3	TRBD2	TGTGCCAGCAGCTTAGGCGGGAGTGCAGATACGCAGTATTTT	CASSLGGSADTQYF
.	TRBV28	TRBJ1-1	.	TGTGCCAGCAGCGGACCGACAGTCATGAACACTGAAGCTTTCTTT	CASSGPTVMNTEAFF
.	TRBV6-5	TRBJ1-1	.	TGTGCCAGCAGTCCAGACCGCTGGGGAGCTTTCTTT	CASSPDRWGAFF
few	TRBV20-1	TRBJ2-7	.	TGCAGTGCTAGAAGGGGTCCCTACGAGCAGTACTTC	CSARRGPYEQYF
few	TRBV10-3	TRBJ2-3	.	TGTGCCATCAGCCCGGGCTACACAGATACGCAGTATTTT	CAISPGYTDTQYF
.	TRBV27	TRBJ1-5	.	TGTGCCAGCACCAGAGACGGTAATAGCAATCAGCCCCAGCATTTT	CASTRDGNSNQPQHF
few	TRBV6-6	TRBJ1-2	TRBD1	TGTGCCAGCAGTTCCGACAGGGTAATACGTGGCTACACCTTC	CASSSDRVIRGYTF
few	TRBV18	TRBJ2-3	.	TGTGCCAGCTCACCACCGGGCAGGGTAGATACGCAGTATTTT	CASSPPGRVDTQYF
few	TRBV29-1	TRBJ2-1	.	TGCAGCGTTAGCCACAATGAGCAGTTCTTC	CSVSHNEQFF
few	TRBV4-3	TRBJ1-6	.	TGCGCCAGCAGCCAAGATTATCTGCAACTCCTCCACTTT	CASSQDYLQLLHF
.	TRBV29-1	TRBJ1-2	.	TGCAGCGGTGACAGTCCTAACTATGGCTACACCTTC	CSGDSPNYGYTF
many	TRBV11-2	TRBJ2-4	TRBD1	TGTGCCAGCAGACCAGGGACAGAGCTAGCCAAAAACATTCAGTACTTC	CASRPGTELAKNIQYF
many	TRBV6-5	TRBJ2-7	.	TGTGCCAGCAGTTACACGGGTTCCTACGAGCAGTACTTC	CASSYTGSYEQYF
.	TRBV7-9	TRBJ2-7	TRBD2	TGTGCCAGCAGCTCCACTAGCGGGAGCCTCTACGAGCAGTACTTC	CASSSTSGSLYEQYF
many	TRBV29-1	TRBJ2-1	.	TGCAGCGTTGAGGACAGTCACCCCTACAATGAGCAGTTCTTC	CSVEDSHPYNEQFF
few	TRBV20-1	TRBJ2-5	.	TGCAGTGCGGAGGATAGGGGGAGGGAGTACCAAGAGACCCAGTACTTC	CSAEDRGREYQETQYF
.	TRBV18	TRBJ1-5	TRBD1	TGTGCCAGCTCACGGACAGGGGAAGAGGGCAATCAGCCCCAGCATTTT	CASSRTGEEGNQPQHF
few	TRBV3-1	TRBJ2-4	.	TGTGCCAGCAGCCCGTGGGTAGCCAAAAACATTCAGTACTTC	CASSPWVAKNIQYF
few	TRBV15	TRBJ2-4	.	TGTGCCACCAGCAGAGATCTGGCCTCGGTGAGGGCCAAAAACATTCAGTACTTC	CATSRDLASVRAKNIQYF
few	TRBV7-9	TRBJ1-1	TRBD1	TGTGCCGGCACAGGGGGCCCGAACACTGAAGCTTTCTTT	CAGTGGPNTEAFF
few	TRBV18	TRBJ2-7	.	TGTGCCAGCTCACCAACAAGGACAGCCTACGAGCAGTACTTC	CASSPTRTAYEQYF
.	TRBV12-3/TRBV12-4	TRBJ2-7	.	TGTGTCAGCAGTACCGACGGTCGCGAGCAGTACTTC	CVSSTDGREQYF
few	TRBV21-1	TRBJ1-1	.	TGTGCCAGCAGTATGGGACAGCGCCTGAACACTGAAGCTTTCTTT	CASSMGQRLNTEAFF
few	TRBV20-1	TRBJ2-5	TRBD2	TGCAGTGCTCCGGGACTAGCGGAAGAGACCCAGTACTTC	CSAPGLAEETQYF
.	TRBV20-1	TRBJ2-3	.	TGCAGCTATGAGGACAGATCCACAGATACGCAGTATTTT	CSYEDRSTDTQYF
few	TRBV27	TRBJ1-6	.	TGTGCCAGCAGTTATGACAGGCATAATTCACCCCTCCACTTT	CASSYDRHNSPLHF
.	TRBV10-3	TRBJ2-1	TRBD2	TGTGCCATCAGAGACCATTCGGGACTAGCGGGAGGGCCCCACAATGAGCAGTTCTTC	CAIRDHSGLAGGPHNEQFF
many	TRBV29-1	TRBJ2-3	TRBD2	TGCAGCGGGTCGAGACTAGCGGGAGGTGCAGATACGCAGTATTTT	CSGSRLAGGADTQYF
few	TRBV7-2	TRBJ2-1	TRBD2	TGTGCCAGCAGCCAAAGCGGGAGGACGTCCTACAATGAGCAGTTCTTC	CASSQSGRTSYNEQFF
.	TRBV28	TRBJ1-6	.	TGTGCCAGCAGTTTACGAGGGTCTCAGAATTCACCCCTCCACTTT	CASSLRGSQNSPLHF
.	TRBV29-1	TRBJ1-2	TRBD1	TGCAGCGTTGAAGGGACAGGTTTCTATGGCTACACCTTC	CSVEGTGFYGYTF
.	TRBV12-3/TRBV12-4	TRBJ2-2	.	TGTGCCAGCACCAGACTAGTTTCTAACACCGGGGAGCTGTTTTTT	CASTRLVSNTGELFF
few	TRBV18	TRBJ1-4	.	TGTGCCAGCTCACCATCGAAGCACGGGGAAAAACTGTTTTTT	CASSPSKHGEKLFF
few	TRBV12-3/TRBV12-4	TRBJ1-5	TRBD1	TGTGCCAGCAGTTTTGGACAGGGCAATCAGCCCCAGCATTTT	CASSFGQGNQPQHF
few	TRBV7-3	TRBJ2-2	.	TGTGCCAGCAGCTTCGGAGGAACCGGGGAGCTGTTTTTT	CASSFGGTGELFF
many	TRBV29-1	TRBJ2-3	TRBD2	TGCAGCGTCAAGCGGGATAGGGGCACAGATACGCAGTATTTT	CSVKRDRGTDTQYF
many	TRBV23-1	TRBJ2-6	.	TGCGCCAGCAGTCCCCTGTCCACCTCTGGGGCCAACGTCCTGACTTTC	CASSPLSTSGANVLTF
.	TRBV12-5	TRBJ2-1	TRBD2	TGTGCTAGTGGTTACATAGCGGGGGGGAGCAATGAGCAGTTCTTC	CASGYIAGGSNEQFF
.	TRBV2	TRBJ2-2	TRBD2	TGTGCCAGCAGGACGTACAGCGGGATAAGGTCCGGGGAGCTGTTTTTT	CASRTYSGIRSGELFF
.	TRBV24-1	TRBJ2-2	TRBD2	TGTGCCACCAGTGACTCCGGACTAGCGGGAGCCCACGGGGAGCTGTTTTTT	CATSDSGLAGAHGELFF
.	TRBV24-1	TRBJ2-1	TRBD1	TGTGCCACCAGTGGTTCCGGACAGGGGGTCTCCTACAATGAGCAGTTCTTC	CATSGSGQGVSYNEQFF
.	TRBV3-1	TRBJ2-1	.	TGTGCCAGCAGCCAAGAACCCGGACGTATCAATGAGCAGTTCTTC	CASSQEPGRINEQFF
many	TRBV30	TRBJ2-7	.	TGTGCCTGGAGTGAAGTGTCCTACGAGCAGTACTTC	CAWSEVSYEQYF